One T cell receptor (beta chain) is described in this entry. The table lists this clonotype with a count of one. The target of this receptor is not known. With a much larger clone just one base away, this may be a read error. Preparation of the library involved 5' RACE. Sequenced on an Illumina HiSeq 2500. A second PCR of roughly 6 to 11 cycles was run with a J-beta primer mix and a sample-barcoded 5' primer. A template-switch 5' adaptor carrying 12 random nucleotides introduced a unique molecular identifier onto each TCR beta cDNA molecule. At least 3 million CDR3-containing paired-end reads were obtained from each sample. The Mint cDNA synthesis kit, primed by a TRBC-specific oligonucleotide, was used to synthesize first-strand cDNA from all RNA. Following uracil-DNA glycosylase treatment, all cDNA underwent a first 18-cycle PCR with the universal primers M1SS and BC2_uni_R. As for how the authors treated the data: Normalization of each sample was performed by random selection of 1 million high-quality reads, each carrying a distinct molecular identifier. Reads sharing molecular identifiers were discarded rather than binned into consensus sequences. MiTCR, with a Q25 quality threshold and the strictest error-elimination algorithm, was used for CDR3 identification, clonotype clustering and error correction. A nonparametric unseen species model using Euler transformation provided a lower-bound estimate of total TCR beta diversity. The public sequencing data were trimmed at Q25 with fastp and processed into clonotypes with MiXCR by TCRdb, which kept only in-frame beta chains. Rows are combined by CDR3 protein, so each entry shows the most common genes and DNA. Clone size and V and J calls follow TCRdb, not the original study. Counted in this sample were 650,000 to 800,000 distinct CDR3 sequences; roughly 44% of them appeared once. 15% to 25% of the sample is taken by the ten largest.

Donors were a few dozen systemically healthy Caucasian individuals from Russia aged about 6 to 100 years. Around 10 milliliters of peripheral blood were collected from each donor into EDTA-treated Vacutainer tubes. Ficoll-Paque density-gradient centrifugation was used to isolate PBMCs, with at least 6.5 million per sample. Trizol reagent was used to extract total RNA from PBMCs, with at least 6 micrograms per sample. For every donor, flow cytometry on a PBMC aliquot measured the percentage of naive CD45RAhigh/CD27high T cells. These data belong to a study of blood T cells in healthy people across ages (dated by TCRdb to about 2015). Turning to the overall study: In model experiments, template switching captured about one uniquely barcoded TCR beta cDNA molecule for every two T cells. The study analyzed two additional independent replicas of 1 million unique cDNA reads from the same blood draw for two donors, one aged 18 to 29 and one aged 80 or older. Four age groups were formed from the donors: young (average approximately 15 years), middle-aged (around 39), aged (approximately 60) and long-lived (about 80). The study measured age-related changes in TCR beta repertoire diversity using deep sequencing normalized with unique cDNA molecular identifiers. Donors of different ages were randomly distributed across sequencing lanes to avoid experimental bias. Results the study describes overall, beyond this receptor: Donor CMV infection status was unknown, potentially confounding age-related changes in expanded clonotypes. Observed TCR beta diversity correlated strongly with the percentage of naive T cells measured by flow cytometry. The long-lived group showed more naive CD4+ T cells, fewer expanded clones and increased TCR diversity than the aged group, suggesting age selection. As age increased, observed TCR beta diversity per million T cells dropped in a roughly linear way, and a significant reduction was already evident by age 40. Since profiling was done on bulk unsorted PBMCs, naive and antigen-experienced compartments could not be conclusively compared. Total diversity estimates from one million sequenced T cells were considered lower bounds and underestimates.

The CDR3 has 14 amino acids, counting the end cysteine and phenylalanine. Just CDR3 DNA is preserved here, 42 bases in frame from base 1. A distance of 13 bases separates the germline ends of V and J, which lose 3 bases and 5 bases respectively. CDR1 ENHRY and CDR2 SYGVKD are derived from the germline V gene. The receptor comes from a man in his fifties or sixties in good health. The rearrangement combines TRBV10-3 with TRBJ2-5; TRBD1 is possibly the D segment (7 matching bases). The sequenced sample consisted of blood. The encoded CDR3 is CAISEIAGGETQYF. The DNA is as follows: TGTGCCATCAGTGAAATAGCAGGGGGGGAGACCCAGTACTTC.